A selection of T cell receptor beta chains follows, all from one sample in a study of T-cell reconstitution after alpha-beta-depleted transplantation in children. In TCRdb, the PCR reads were re-called with MiXCR into one record per CDR3 protein. Altogether 200,000 to 250,000 distinct CDR3 sequences are present, under 30% being singletons, with the ten largest covering more than 2%. Here the sequenced sample was PBMCs, taken before TCRalphabeta/CD19-depleted stem cell transplant. The source is a girl between 2 and 10 years old with Fanconi anemia, due to receive a stem cell transplant. Each CDR3 is given with its conserved first and last residue. D genes are given only for firm matches. Rows may omit the clone size; those that give it use once, few, many or a size class.

clone size,CDR3 length,J gene,D gene,V gene,CDR3 protein,CDR3 DNA
many,15,TRBJ2-7,.,TRBV10-1,CASSSNRVPGDEQYF,TGCGCCAGCAGTTCAAACAGAGTCCCAGGGGACGAGCAGTACTTC
.,14,TRBJ2-5,TRBD2,TRBV29-1,CSAHETSGGNTQYF,TGCAGCGCCCACGAAACTAGCGGGGGGAACACCCAGTACTTC
.,13,TRBJ2-1,TRBD2,TRBV27,CASSFQRGSEQFF,TGTGCCAGCAGTTTTCAGCGGGGGAGTGAGCAGTTCTTC
.,13,TRBJ2-5,.,TRBV20-1,CSASNPGRETQYF,TGCAGTGCTAGTAATCCAGGGAGAGAGACCCAGTACTTC
.,14,TRBJ1-5,.,TRBV18,CASSPTGVGGPQHF,TGTGCCAGCTCACCAACGGGGGTAGGAGGGCCCCAGCATTTT
.,18,TRBJ2-1,TRBD2,TRBV7-2,CASTLGAGGPSSYNEQFF,TGTGCCAGCACCCTAGGCGCGGGGGGCCCGAGCTCCTACAATGAGCAGTTCTTC
few,13,TRBJ2-3,.,TRBV25-1,CASSESRGYTQYF,TGTGCCAGCAGTGAATCGCGCGGTTATACGCAGTATTTT
many,11,TRBJ1-1,TRBD1,TRBV20-1,CSAGRTGEAFF,TGCAGTGCTGGACGGACAGGTGAAGCTTTCTTT
many,13,TRBJ1-5,.,TRBV6-5,CASSLGSNQPQHF,TGTGCCAGCAGTCTCGGTAGCAATCAGCCCCAGCATTTT
many,15,TRBJ1-6,.,TRBV20-1,CSAREGGPVGSPLHF,TGCAGTGCTAGAGAGGGAGGGCCAGTAGGTTCACCCCTCCACTTT
many,13,TRBJ2-1,TRBD2,TRBV20-1,CSGGGLANNEQFF,TGCAGTGGTGGGGGACTAGCGAACAATGAGCAGTTCTTC
.,16,TRBJ2-7,.,TRBV11-2,CASSLTLADSSYEQYF,TGTGCCAGCAGCCTTACGTTAGCGGACTCCTCCTACGAGCAGTACTTC
many,15,TRBJ2-1,TRBD2,TRBV7-3,CASSPKLAGNNEQFF,TGTGCCAGCAGCCCCAAGCTAGCGGGCAACAATGAGCAGTTCTTC
.,15,TRBJ2-3,TRBD2,TRBV7-2,CASNPAERGTDTQYF,TGTGCCAGCAATCCAGCCGAGCGGGGAACAGATACGCAGTATTTT
few,16,TRBJ2-2,.,TRBV15,CATSRDLPGDTGELFF,TGTGCCACCAGCAGAGATCTCCCGGGAGACACCGGGGAGCTGTTTTTT
.,16,TRBJ2-7,TRBD1,TRBV6-1,CASRRWDREGYYEQYF,TGTGCCAGCAGGCGATGGGACAGGGAAGGATACTACGAGCAGTACTTC
.,15,TRBJ2-7,TRBD2,TRBV28,CASRDPLAGVYEQYF,TGTGCCAGCAGGGACCCCCTAGCGGGTGTCTACGAGCAGTACTTC
few,15,TRBJ2-1,TRBD1,TRBV5-1,CASSYRDSSYNEQFF,TGCGCCAGCAGCTACCGGGACAGCTCCTACAATGAGCAGTTCTTC
.,11,TRBJ2-5,.,TRBV20-1,CSATTQETQYF,TGCAGTGCTACAACCCAAGAGACCCAGTACTTC
few,16,TRBJ2-5,.,TRBV5-6,CASSLKGPSTQETQYF,TGTGCCAGCAGCTTGAAGGGTCCGAGTACCCAAGAGACCCAGTACTTC
few,15,TRBJ2-2,.,TRBV19,CASIVRSSHTGELFF,TGTGCCAGTATCGTTCGCAGTAGCCACACCGGGGAGCTGTTTTTT
.,17,TRBJ2-7,TRBD2,TRBV4-2,CASSQDGTRDYAYEQYF,TGTGCCAGCAGCCAAGACGGGACGAGGGACTACGCCTACGAGCAGTACTTC
few,13,TRBJ2-7,.,TRBV6-5,CASITGHSYEQYF,TGTGCCAGCATTACAGGGCACTCCTACGAGCAGTACTTC
many,16,TRBJ2-3,.,TRBV30,CAWLAGTLTTTDTQYF,TGTGCCTGGCTCGCTGGTACCCTCACTACCACAGATACGCAGTATTTT
once,17,TRBJ1-1,TRBD1,TRBV7-3,CASSSLIMTGLNTEAFF,TGTGCCAGCAGCTCCCTTATAATGACAGGGTTGAACACTGAAGCTTTCTTT
few,16,TRBJ2-1,.,TRBV7-3,CASSLTGGTTGNEQFF,TGTGCCAGCAGCTTAACGGGCGGGACCACAGGCAATGAGCAGTTCTTC
many,12,TRBJ2-1,.,TRBV29-1,CSVDRTMDEQFF,TGCAGCGTTGACAGGACGATGGATGAGCAGTTCTTC
many,13,TRBJ2-1,.,TRBV29-1,CSVAVSSYNEQFF,TGCAGCGTTGCAGTTAGCTCCTACAATGAGCAGTTCTTC
many,13,TRBJ2-3,.,TRBV5-1,CASSFQERDTQYF,TGCGCCAGCAGCTTTCAAGAGCGGGATACGCAGTATTTT
.,17,TRBJ1-5,.,TRBV6-2/TRBV6-3,CASSSRTADVFNQPQHF,TGTGCCAGCAGTTCGCGGACAGCGGACGTATTCAATCAGCCCCAGCATTTT
many,17,TRBJ2-3,TRBD2,TRBV20-1,CSARGTSGRLGTDTQYF,TGCAGTGCTAGGGGGACTAGCGGGAGACTTGGCACAGATACGCAGTATTTT
many,12,TRBJ2-1,.,TRBV6-6,CASSYSYNEQFF,TGTGCCAGCAGTTACTCTTACAATGAGCAGTTCTTC
few,14,TRBJ2-2,.,TRBV20-1,CSARELVNTGELFF,TGCAGTGCTCGGGAACTAGTTAACACCGGGGAGCTGTTTTTT
.,15,TRBJ2-2,TRBD2,TRBV25-1,CASSRTSENTGELFF,TGTGCCAGCAGTCGGACTAGCGAAAACACCGGGGAGCTGTTTTTT
many,14,TRBJ2-7,TRBD2,TRBV5-1,CASRERDPSYEQYF,TGCGCCAGTAGGGAGCGGGATCCTTCCTACGAGCAGTACTTC
many,15,TRBJ2-7,TRBD2,TRBV20-1,CSAEKPGTSVDEQYF,TGCAGTGCGGAAAAACCCGGGACTAGCGTGGATGAGCAGTACTTC
many,16,TRBJ2-1,TRBD2,TRBV4-2,CASSQVVAGGDNEQFF,TGTGCCAGCAGCCAAGTTGTAGCGGGAGGGGACAATGAGCAGTTCTTC
few,13,TRBJ2-7,.,TRBV5-1,CASSLEVDYEQYF,TGCGCCAGCAGCTTGGAAGTAGACTACGAGCAGTACTTC
.,15,TRBJ1-2,TRBD1,TRBV29-1,CSVGERDRGTYGYTF,TGCAGCGTTGGCGAACGGGACAGGGGCACCTATGGCTACACCTTC
.,19,TRBJ2-6,.,TRBV7-3,CASSLSIPLTSSGANVLTF,TGTGCCAGCAGCTTATCTATCCCCTTAACGTCCTCTGGGGCCAACGTCCTGACTTTC
.,15,TRBJ2-7,.,TRBV5-1,CASSPLTGLSYEQYF,TGCGCCAGCAGCCCCCTTACAGGACTATCTTACGAGCAGTACTTC
many,11,TRBJ1-4,.,TRBV29-1,CSVEANEKLFF,TGCAGCGTTGAGGCTAATGAAAAACTGTTTTTT
.,14,TRBJ2-3,.,TRBV29-1,CSVDGSGNTDTQYF,TGCAGCGTTGACGGGTCAGGTAACACAGATACGCAGTATTTT
many,16,TRBJ2-1,TRBD2,TRBV6-5,CASSQTIGGSYNEQFF,TGTGCCAGCAGCCAAACTATAGGCGGGAGCTACAATGAGCAGTTCTTC
.,13,TRBJ2-7,.,TRBV5-1,CASSLGGVGEQYF,TGCGCCAGCAGCTTGGGAGGGGTCGGCGAGCAGTACTTC
few,9,TRBJ2-3,.,TRBV20-1,CSVLDTQYF,TGCAGTGTCTTAGATACGCAGTATTTT
.,16,TRBJ2-2,.,TRBV24-1,CATSDFPRGRTGELFF,TGTGCCACCAGTGATTTTCCCAGGGGAAGGACCGGGGAGCTGTTTTTT
.,15,TRBJ2-1,TRBD2,TRBV15,CATSRLAGVNNEQFF,TGTGCCACCAGCAGACTAGCGGGGGTGAACAATGAGCAGTTCTTC
few,13,TRBJ2-1,.,TRBV20-1,CSAVPVGLDEQFF,TGCAGTGCTGTTCCCGTGGGGCTCGATGAGCAGTTCTTC
.,15,TRBJ2-3,.,TRBV12-3/TRBV12-4,CASRPFRGAQDTQYF,TGTGCCAGCAGACCTTTCAGGGGGGCCCAGGATACGCAGTATTTT
few,12,TRBJ2-5,.,TRBV29-1,CSVQAVQETQYF,TGCAGCGTACAGGCAGTGCAAGAGACCCAGTACTTC
many,15,TRBJ2-1,TRBD2,TRBV5-4,CASSPGLADYNEQFF,TGTGCCAGCAGCCCGGGACTAGCGGATTACAATGAGCAGTTCTTC
many,17,TRBJ2-3,.,TRBV29-1,CSVARTRTGSYTDTQYF,TGCAGCGTTGCCCGCACGAGAACAGGGTCCTACACAGATACGCAGTATTTT